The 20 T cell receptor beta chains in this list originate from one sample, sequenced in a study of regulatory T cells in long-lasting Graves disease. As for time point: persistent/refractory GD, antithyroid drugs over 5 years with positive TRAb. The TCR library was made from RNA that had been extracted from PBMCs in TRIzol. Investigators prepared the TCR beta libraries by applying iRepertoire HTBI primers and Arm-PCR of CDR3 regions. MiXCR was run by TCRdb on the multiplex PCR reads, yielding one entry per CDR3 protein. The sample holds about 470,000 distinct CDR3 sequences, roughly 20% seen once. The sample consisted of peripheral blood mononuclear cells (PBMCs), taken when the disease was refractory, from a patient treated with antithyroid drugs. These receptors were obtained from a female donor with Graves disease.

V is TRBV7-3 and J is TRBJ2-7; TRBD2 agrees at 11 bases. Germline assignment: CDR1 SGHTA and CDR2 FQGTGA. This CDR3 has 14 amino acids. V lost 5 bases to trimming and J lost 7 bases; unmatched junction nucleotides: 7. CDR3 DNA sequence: TGTGCCAGCAGCACTAGCGGGAGATCCTCGGAGCAGTACTTC. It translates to CASSTSGRSSEQYF.

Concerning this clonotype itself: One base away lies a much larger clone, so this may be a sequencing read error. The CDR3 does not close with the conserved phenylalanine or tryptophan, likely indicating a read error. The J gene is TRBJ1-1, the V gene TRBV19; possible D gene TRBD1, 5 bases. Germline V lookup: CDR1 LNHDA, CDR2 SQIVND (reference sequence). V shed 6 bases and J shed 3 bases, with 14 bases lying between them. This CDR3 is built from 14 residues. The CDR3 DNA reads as TGTGCCAGTAGACCCTCGACAGTTTACACTGAAGCTTTCTCT. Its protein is CASRPSTVYTEAFS.

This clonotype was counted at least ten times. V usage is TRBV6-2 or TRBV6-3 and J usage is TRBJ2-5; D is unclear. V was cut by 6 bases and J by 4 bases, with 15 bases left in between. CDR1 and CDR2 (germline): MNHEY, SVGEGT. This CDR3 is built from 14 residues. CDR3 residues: CASSASLVRETQYF. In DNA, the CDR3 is TGTGCCAGCAGCGCCAGCCTTGTAAGAGAGACCCAGTACTTC.

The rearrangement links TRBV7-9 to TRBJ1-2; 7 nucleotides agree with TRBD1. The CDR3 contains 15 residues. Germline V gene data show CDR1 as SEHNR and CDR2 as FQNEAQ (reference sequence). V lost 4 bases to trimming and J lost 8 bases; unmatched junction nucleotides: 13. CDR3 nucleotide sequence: TGTGCCAGCAGCTCCCCCCCAACAGGGGATAGGGGCTACACCTTC. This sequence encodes CASSSPPTGDRGYTF. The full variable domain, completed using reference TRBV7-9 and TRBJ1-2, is DTGVSQNPRHKITKRGQNVTFRCDPISEHNRLYWYRQTLGQGPEFLTYFQNEAQLEKSRLLSDRFSAERPKGSFSTLEIQRTEQGDSAMYLCASSSPPTGDRGYTFGSGTRLTVV.

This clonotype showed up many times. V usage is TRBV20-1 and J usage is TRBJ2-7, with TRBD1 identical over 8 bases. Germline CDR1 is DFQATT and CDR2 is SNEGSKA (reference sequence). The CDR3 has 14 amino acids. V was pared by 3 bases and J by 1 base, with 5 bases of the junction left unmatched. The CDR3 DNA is TGCAGTGCTAGTGACAGGGGAAGATCCTACGAGCAGTACTTC. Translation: CSASDRGRSYEQYF.

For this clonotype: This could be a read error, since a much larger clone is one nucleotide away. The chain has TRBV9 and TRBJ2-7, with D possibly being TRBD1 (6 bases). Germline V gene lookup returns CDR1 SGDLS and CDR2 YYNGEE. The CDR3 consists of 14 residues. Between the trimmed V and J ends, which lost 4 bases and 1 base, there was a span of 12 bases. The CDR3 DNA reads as TGTGCCAGCAGCCCACAGGGAACGTCCTACGAGCAGTACTTC. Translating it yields CASSPQGTSYEQYF.

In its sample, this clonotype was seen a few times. The CDR3 DNA reads as TGTGCCAGCAACCCTCTCGATGGCGTGGGGACGCTGTTTTTT. Protein sequence: CASNPLDGVGTLFF. The chain is built from TRBV6-1 and TRBJ2-2, with D perhaps being TRBD1 or TRBD2 (5 bases each). Germline CDR1 MNHNS, CDR2 SASEGT. V lost 7 bases to trimming and J lost 13 bases, with 22 bases between them. The CDR3 runs to 14 residues.

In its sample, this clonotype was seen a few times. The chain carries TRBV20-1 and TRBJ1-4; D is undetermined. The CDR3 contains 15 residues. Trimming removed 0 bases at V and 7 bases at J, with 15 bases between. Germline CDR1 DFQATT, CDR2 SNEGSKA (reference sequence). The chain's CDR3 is CSARDPRFGGEKLFF. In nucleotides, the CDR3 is TGCAGTGCTAGAGATCCAAGGTTTGGTGGTGAAAAACTGTTTTTT.

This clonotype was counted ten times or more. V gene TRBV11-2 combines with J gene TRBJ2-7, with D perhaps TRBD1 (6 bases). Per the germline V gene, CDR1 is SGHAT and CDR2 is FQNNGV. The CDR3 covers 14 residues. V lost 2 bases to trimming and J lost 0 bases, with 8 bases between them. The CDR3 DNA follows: TGTGCCAGCAGCTTAACAGGGACCTCCTACGAGCAGTACTTC. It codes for CASSLTGTSYEQYF. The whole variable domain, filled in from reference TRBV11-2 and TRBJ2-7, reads EAGVAQSPRYKIIEKRQSVAFWCNPISGHATLYWYQQILGQGPKLLIQFQNNGVVDDSQLPKDRFSAERLKGVDSTLKIQPAKLEDSAVYLCASSLTGTSYEQYFGPGTRLTVT.

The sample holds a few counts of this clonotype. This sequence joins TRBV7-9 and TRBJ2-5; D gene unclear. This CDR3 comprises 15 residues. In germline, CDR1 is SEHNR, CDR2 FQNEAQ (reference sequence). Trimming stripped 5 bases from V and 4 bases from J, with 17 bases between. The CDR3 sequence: CASSHPVKVRETQYF. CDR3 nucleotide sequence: TGTGCCAGCAGCCATCCCGTCAAGGTACGAGAGACCCAGTACTTC.

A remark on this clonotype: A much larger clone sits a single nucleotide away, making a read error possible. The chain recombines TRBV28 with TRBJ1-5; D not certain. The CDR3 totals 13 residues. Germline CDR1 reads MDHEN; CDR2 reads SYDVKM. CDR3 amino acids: CAGSEDGDQPQHF. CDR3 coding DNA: TGTGCCGGCAGTGAGGACGGAGATCAGCCCCAGCATTTT.

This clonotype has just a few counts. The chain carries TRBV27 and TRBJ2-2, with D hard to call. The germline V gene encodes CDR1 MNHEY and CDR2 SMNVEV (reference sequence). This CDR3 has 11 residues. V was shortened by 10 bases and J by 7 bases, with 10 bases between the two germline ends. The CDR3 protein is CATAWGGELFF. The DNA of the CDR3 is TGTGCCACCGCTTGGGGCGGGGAGCTGTTTTTT.

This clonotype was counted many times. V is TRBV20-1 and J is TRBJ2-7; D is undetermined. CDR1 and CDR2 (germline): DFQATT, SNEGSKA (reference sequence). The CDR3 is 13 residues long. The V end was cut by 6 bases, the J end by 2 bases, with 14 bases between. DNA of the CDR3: TGCAGTGCCAGCACGGACCAGACCTACGAGCAGTACTTC. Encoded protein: CSASTDQTYEQYF.

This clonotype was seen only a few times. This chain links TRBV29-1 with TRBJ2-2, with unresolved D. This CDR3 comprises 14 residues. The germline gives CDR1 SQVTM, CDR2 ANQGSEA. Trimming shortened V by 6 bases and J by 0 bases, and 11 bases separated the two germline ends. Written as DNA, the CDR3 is TGCAGCGTGGAGAGTTCTGCGAACACCGGGGAGCTGTTTTTT. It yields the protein CSVESSANTGELFF.

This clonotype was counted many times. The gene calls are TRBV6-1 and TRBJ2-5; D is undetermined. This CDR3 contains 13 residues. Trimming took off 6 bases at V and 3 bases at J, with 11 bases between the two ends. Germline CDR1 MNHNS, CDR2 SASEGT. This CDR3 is CASRQDIEETQYF. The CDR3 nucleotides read TGTGCCAGCAGGCAAGACATTGAAGAGACCCAGTACTTC.

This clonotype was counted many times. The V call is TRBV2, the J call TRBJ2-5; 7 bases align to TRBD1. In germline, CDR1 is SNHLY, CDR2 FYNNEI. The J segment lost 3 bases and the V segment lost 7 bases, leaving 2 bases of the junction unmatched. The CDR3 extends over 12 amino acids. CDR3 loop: CASMGTEETQYF. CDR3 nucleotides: TGTGCCAGCATGGGGACAGAAGAGACCCAGTACTTC.

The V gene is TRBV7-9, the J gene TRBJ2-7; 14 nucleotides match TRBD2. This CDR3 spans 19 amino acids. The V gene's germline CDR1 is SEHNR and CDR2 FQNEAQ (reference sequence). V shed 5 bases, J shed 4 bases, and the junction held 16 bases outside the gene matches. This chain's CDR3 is CASSGPGTSGSQSVYEQYF. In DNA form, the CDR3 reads TGTGCCAGCAGCGGACCCGGGACTAGCGGGAGCCAGTCAGTGTACGAGCAGTACTTC.

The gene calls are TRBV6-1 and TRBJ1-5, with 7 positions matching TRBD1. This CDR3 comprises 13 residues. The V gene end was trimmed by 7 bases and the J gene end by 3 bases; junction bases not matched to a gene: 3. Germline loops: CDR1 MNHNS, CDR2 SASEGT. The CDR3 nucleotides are TGTGCCAGCAACAGGGGCGACAATCAGCCCCAGCATTTT. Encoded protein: CASNRGDNQPQHF.

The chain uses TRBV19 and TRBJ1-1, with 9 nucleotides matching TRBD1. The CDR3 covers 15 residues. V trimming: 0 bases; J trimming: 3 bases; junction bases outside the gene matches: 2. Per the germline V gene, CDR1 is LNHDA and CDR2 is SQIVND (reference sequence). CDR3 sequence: CASSIEGTGYTEAFF. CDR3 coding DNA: TGTGCCAGTAGTATAGAAGGGACAGGGTACACTGAAGCTTTCTTT. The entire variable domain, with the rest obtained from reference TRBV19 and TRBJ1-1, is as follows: DGGITQSPKYLFRKEGQNVTLSCEQNLNHDAMYWYRQDPGQGLRLIYYSQIVNDFQKGDIAEGYSVSREKKESFPLTVTSAQKNPTAFYLCASSIEGTGYTEAFFGQGTRLTVV.

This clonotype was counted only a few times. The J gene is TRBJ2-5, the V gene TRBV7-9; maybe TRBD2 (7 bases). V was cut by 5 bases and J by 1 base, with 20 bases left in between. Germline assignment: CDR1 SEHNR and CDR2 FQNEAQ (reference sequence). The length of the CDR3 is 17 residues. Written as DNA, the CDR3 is TGTGCCAGCAGCCCGTTCTTCGGGGGGCGAACCCAAGAGACCCAGTACTTC. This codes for CASSPFFGGRTQETQYF.